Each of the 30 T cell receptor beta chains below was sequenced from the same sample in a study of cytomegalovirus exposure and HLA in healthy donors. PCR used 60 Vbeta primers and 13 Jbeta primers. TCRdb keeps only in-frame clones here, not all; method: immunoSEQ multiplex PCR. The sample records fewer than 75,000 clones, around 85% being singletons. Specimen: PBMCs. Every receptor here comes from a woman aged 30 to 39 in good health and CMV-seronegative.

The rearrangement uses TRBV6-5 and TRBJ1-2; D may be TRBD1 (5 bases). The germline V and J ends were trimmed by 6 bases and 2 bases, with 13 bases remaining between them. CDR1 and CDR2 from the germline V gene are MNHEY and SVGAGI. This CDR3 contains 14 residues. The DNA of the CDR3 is TGTGCCAGCAGGGGGGGGGAGAGGAACTATGGCTACACCTTC. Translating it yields CASRGGERNYGYTF.

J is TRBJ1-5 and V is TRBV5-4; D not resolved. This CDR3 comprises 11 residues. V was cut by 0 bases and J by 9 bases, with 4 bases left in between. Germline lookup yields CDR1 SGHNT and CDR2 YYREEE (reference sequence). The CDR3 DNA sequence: TGTGCCAGCAGCTTGGGTAGGCCCCAGCATTTT. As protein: CASSLGRPQHF.

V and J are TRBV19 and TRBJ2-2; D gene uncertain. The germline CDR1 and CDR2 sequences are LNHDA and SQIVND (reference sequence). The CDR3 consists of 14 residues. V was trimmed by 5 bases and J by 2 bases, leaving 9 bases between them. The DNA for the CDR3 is TGTGCCAGTAGTTCCGTCTTTAACACCGGGGAGCTGTTTTTT. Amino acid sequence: CASSSVFNTGELFF.

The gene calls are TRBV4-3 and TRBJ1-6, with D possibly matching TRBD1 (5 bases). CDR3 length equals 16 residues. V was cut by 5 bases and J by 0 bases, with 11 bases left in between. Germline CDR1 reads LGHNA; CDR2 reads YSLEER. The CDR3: CASSVQEISYNSPLHF. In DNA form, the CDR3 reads TGCGCCAGCAGCGTACAGGAGATCTCCTATAATTCACCCCTCCACTTT.

CDR3 residues: CASSPGGEQYF. The CDR3 DNA is TGCGCCAGCTCGCCTGGAGGCGAGCAGTACTTC. This chain links TRBV10-2 with TRBJ2-7, with D perhaps matching TRBD2 (5 bases). The length of the CDR3 is 11 residues. The germline V and J ends were trimmed by 8 bases and 6 bases, with 11 bases remaining between them. Germline assignment: CDR1 WSHSY and CDR2 SAAADI.

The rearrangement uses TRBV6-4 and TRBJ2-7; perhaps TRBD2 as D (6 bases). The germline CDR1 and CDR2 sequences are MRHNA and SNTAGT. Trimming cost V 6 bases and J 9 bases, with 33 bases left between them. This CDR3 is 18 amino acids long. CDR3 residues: CASRAYQGYPGLLEWQYV. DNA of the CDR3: TGTGCCAGCAGGGCCTATCAAGGGTATCCGGGACTCTTGGAGTGGCAGTACGTC.

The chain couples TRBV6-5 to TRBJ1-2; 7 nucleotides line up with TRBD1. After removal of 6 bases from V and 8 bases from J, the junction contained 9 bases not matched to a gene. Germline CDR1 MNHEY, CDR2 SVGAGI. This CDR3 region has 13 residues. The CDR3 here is CASSLTGKSGYTF. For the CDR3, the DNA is TGTGCCAGCAGCCTGACAGGGAAGTCGGGCTACACCTTC.

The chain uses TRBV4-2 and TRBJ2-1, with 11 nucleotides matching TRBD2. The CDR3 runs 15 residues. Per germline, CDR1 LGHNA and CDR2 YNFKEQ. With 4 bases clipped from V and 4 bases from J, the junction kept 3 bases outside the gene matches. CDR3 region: CASSPTSGTYNEQFF. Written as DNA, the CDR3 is TGTGCCAGCAGCCCGACTAGCGGGACTTACAATGAGCAGTTCTTC.

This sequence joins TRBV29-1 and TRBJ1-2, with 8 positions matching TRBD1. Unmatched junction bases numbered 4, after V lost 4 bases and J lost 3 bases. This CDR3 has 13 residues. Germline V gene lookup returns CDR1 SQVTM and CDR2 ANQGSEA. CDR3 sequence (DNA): TGCAGCGTTGGTCGGACAGGGCACTATGGCTACACCTTC. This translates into CSVGRTGHYGYTF.

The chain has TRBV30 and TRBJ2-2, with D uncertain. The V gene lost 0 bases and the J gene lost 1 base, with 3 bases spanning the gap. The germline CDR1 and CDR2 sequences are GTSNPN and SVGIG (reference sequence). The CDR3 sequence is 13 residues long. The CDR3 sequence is CAWSVLNTGELFF. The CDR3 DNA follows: TGTGCCTGGAGTGTACTGAACACCGGGGAGCTGTTTTTT.

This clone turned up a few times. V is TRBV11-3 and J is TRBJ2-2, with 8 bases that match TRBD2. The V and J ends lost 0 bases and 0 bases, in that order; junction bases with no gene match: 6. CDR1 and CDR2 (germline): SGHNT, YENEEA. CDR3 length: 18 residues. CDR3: CASSLDRGGAANTGELFF. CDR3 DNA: TGTGCCAGCAGCTTAGATCGGGGGGGGGCGGCGAACACCGGGGAGCTGTTTTTT.

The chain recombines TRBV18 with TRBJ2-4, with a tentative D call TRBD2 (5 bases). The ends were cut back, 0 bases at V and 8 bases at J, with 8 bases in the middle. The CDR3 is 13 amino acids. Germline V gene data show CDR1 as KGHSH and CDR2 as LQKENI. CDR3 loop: CASSPPGGYIQYF. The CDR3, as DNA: TGTGCCAGCTCACCACCCGGAGGCTACATTCAGTACTTC.

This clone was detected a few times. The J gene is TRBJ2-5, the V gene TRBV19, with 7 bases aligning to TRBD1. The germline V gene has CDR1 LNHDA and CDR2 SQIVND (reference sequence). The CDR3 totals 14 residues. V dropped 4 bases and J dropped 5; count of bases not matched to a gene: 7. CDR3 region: CASSSPGQWETQYF. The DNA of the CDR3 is TGTGCCAGTAGTAGTCCGGGACAGTGGGAGACCCAGTACTTC.

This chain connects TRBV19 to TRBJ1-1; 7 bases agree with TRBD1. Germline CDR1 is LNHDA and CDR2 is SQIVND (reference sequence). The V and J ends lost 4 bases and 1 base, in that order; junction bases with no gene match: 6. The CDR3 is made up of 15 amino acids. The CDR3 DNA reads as TGTGCCAGTAGTACTTCAGGGGGTTCGAACACTGAAGCTTTCTTT. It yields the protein CASSTSGGSNTEAFF.

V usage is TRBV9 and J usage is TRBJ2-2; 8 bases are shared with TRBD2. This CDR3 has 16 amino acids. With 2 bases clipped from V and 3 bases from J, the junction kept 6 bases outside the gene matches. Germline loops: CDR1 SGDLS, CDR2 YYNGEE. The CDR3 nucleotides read TGTGCCAGCAGCGTTAGCGGGATGGTTTACACCGGGGAGCTGTTTTTT. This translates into CASSVSGMVYTGELFF.

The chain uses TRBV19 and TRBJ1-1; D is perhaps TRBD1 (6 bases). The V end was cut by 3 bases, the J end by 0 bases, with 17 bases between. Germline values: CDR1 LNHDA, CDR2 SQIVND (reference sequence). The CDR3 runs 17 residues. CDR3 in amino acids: CASSIDRAGVMNTEAFF. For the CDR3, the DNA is TGTGCCAGTAGTATCGATAGGGCAGGGGTTATGAACACTGAAGCTTTCTTT.

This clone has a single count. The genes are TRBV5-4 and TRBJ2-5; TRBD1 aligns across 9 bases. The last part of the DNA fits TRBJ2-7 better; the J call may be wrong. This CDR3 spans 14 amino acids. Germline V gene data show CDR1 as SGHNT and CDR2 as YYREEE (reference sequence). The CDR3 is CASSLDRGLGEQYF. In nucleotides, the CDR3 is TGTGCCAGCAGCTTGGACAGGGGGCTGGGCGAGCAGTACTTC.

The CDR3 DNA is TGTGCCAGCAGCTTGGTTGCGGGATGGGGTACCGGGGAGCTGTTTTTT. Its protein product is CASSLVAGWGTGELFF. This chain joins TRBV5-6 and TRBJ2-2; possibly TRBD2 for D (6 bases). This CDR3 spans 16 amino acids. Germline V gene lookup returns CDR1 SGHDT and CDR2 YYEEEE. The germline V and J ends were trimmed by 0 bases and 5 bases, with 14 bases remaining between them.

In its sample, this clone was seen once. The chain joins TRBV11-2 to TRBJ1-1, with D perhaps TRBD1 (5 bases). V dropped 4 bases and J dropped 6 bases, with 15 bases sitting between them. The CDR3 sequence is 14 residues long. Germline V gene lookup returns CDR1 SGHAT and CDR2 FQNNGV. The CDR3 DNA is TGTGCCAGCAGCTCGGAACTCTGGGGGGCTGAAGCTTTCTTT. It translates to CASSSELWGAEAFF.

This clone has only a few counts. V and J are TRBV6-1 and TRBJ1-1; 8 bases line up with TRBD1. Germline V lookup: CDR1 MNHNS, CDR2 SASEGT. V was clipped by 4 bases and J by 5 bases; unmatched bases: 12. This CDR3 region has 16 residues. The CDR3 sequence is CASSGLTGDKKTEAFF. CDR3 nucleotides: TGTGCCAGCAGTGGATTGACAGGGGATAAGAAGACTGAAGCTTTCTTT.

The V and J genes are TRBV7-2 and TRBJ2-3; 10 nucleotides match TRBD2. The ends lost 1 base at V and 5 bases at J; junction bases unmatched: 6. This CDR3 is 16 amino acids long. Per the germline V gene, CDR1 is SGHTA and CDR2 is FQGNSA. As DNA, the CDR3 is TGTGCCAGCAGCTTAGAAGCGGGAGGGCGGGGAGATACGCAGTATTTT. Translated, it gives CASSLEAGGRGDTQYF.

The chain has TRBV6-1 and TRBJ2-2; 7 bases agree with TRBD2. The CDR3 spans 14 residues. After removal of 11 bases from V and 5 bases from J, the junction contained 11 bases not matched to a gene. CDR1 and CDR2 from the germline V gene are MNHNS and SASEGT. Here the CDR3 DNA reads TGTGCCTCAAACATGGGGGGGACGACCGGGGAGCTGTTTTTT. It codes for CASNMGGTTGELFF.

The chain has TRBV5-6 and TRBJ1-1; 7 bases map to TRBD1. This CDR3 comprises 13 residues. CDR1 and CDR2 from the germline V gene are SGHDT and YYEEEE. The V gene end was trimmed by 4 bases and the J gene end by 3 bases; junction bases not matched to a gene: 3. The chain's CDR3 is CASSETGYTEAFF. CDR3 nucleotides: TGTGCCAGCAGCGAGACAGGGTACACTGAAGCTTTCTTT.

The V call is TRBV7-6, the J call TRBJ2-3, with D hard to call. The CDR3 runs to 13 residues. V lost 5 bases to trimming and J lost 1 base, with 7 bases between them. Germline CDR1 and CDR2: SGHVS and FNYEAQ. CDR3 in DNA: TGTGCCAGCAGCCAACAGCGCACAGATACGCAGTATTTT. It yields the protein CASSQQRTDTQYF.

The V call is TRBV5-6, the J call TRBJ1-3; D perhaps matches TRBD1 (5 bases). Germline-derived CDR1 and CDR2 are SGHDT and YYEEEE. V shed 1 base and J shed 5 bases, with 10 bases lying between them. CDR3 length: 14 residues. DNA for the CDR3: TGTGCCAGCAGCTTGCAGGGTTGGAGAAACACCATATATTTT. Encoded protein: CASSLQGWRNTIYF.

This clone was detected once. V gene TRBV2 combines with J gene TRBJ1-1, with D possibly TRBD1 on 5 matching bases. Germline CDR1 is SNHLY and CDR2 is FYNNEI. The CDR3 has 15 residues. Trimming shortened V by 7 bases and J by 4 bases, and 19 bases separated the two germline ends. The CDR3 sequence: CASISGEGRGTEAFF. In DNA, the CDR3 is TGTGCCAGCATTTCGGGGGAGGGGCGGGGCACTGAAGCTTTCTTT. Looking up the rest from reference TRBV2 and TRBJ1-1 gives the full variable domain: EPEVTQTPSHQVTQMGQEVILRCVPISNHLYFYWYRQILGQKVEFLVSFYNNEISEKSEIFDDQFSVERPDGSNFTLKIRSTKLEDSAMYFCASISGEGRGTEAFFGQGTRLTVV.

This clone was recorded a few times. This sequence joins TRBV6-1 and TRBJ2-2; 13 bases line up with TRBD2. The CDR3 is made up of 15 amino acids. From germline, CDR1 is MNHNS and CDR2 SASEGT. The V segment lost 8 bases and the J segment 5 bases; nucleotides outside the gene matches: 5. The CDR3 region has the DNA TGTGCCAGCGGTACTAGCGGGGGGGAAACCGGGGAGCTGTTTTTT. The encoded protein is CASGTSGGETGELFF.

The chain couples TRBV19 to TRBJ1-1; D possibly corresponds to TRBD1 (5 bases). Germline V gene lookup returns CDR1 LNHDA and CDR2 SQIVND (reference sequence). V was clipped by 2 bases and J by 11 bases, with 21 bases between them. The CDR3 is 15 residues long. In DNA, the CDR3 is TGTGCCAGTAGTATACTTACCGGGGGGGGGACGTCTGCTTTCTTT. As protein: CASSILTGGGTSAFF. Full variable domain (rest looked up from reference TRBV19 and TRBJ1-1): DGGITQSPKYLFRKEGQNVTLSCEQNLNHDAMYWYRQDPGQGLRLIYYSQIVNDFQKGDIAEGYSVSREKKESFPLTVTSAQKNPTAFYLCASSILTGGGTSAFFGQGTRLTVV.

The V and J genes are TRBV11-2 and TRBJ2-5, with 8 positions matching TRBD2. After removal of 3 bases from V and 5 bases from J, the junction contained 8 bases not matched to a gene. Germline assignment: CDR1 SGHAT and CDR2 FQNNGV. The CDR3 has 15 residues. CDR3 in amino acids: CASSFPAGEYETQYF. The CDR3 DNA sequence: TGTGCCAGCAGCTTCCCAGCGGGGGAATATGAGACCCAGTACTTC.

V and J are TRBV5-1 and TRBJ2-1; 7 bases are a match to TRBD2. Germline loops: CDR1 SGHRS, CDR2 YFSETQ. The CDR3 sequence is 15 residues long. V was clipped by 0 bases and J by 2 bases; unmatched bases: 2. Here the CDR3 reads CASSLVAGAYNEQFF. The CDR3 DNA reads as TGCGCCAGCAGCTTGGTGGCGGGGGCCTACAATGAGCAGTTCTTC.